This TCR beta chain appears in the sequencing data of a study of T cell responses to AZD1222 COVID-19 vaccine. Findings of the study overall: Among the donors, most were white British and more were female, and clonal diversity was possibly underestimated. All repertoire sampling was performed exclusively after the peak T cell response. Targeting of unmutated variant regions was reportedly seen in nearly half of spike-specific TCRs.

This table comes from immunoSEQ multiplex PCR, and its TCRdb copy is limited to in-frame clones, with some not included. The sample comprises about 78,000 clones, approximately 88% of which are singletons, and about 5% rests with the top ten. The CDR3 is 14 amino acids. The V gene's germline CDR1 is SGHNT and CDR2 YYREEE (reference sequence). V dropped 0 bases and J dropped 5 bases, with 8 bases sitting between them. Of note for this clone: The target antigen is unknown.

This receptor was taken from an adult in good health. Here the sequenced sample was peripheral blood, taken on day 0 of MenACWY control vaccination. The chain has TRBV5-4 and TRBJ1-4; D gene unclear. The CDR3 protein is CASSLGGTNEKLFF. CDR3 coding DNA: TGTGCCAGCAGCTTGGGTGGCACGAATGAAAAACTGTTTTTT.